This T cell receptor (beta chain) was identified during a study of beta chain features in type 1 diabetes. Study-wide points: VDJ junctions from patients with type 1 diabetes contained fewer insertions and more deletions.

In regard to this clone: Its target is unknown.

Losses at the gene ends were 8 bases for V and 5 bases for J; bases not matched to a gene: 13. Germline CDR1 reads SNHLY; CDR2 reads FYNNEI. This CDR3 region has 16 residues. Reverse transcription of all isolated RNA meant that expressed TCRB transcripts were sequenced. Some clones are missing from TCRdb's copy, which holds only in-frame ones; the method was immunoSEQ multiplex PCR. The sample records a few hundred thousand clones, approximately 30% being singletons. Material: naive CD4+ T cells from blood. The clonotype was recovered from a man aged 18 to 35 in good health. The genes are TRBV2 and TRBJ1-5, with 9 bases fitting TRBD1. The CDR3 reads CASSPAETGGHQPQHF. CDR3 DNA sequence: TGTGCCAGCTCTCCGGCCGAGACAGGGGGACATCAGCCCCAGCATTTT.